One sample yielded the 26 T cell receptor beta chains listed below, sequenced in a study of identical twins. In TCRdb, the 5' RACE reads were re-called with MiXCR into one record per CDR3 protein. Seen here are about 240,000 distinct CDR3 sequences, under 12% observed once, and the top ten hold about a tenth. The specimen sequenced was memory T cells sorted from blood. The receptors come from a man aged 50 to 60 in good health.

CDR3 coding DNA: TGTGCCAGCAGCATATCACAGGGGGGAACTGAAGCTTTCTTT. Translation gives CASSISQGGTEAFF. V usage is TRBV12-3 or TRBV12-4 and J usage is TRBJ1-1, with TRBD1 identical over 8 bases. CDR3 length equals 14 residues. V gave up 6 bases and J gave up 5 bases; unmatched junction bases: 8.

This clonotype was seen ten or more times. The V and J genes are TRBV7-9 and TRBJ2-1, with TRBD2 matching over 9 bases. Losses at the gene ends were 5 bases for V and 3 bases for J; bases not matched to a gene: 8. The CDR3 spans 16 residues. Germline lookup yields CDR1 SEHNR and CDR2 FQNEAQ (reference sequence). CDR3 amino acids: CASSAPGLAIYNEQFF. The DNA of the CDR3 is TGTGCCAGCAGCGCGCCGGGACTAGCAATCTACAATGAGCAGTTCTTC. Full variable domain (rest looked up from reference TRBV7-9 and TRBJ2-1): DTGVSQNPRHKITKRGQNVTFRCDPISEHNRLYWYRQTLGQGPEFLTYFQNEAQLEKSRLLSDRFSAERPKGSFSTLEIQRTEQGDSAMYLCASSAPGLAIYNEQFFGPGTRLTVL.

This clonotype came up many times. The chain recombines TRBV5-1 with TRBJ2-1; TRBD2 matches 7 bases. Trimming cost V 4 bases and J 3 bases; bases outside gene matches: 7. Germline V gene sequence: CDR1 SGHRS, CDR2 YFSETQ. The length of the CDR3 is 15 residues. CDR3 in amino acids: CASSRGGNDYNEQFF. CDR3 bases: TGCGCCAGCAGCCGGGGAGGGAATGACTACAATGAGCAGTTCTTC.

V is TRBV29-1 and J is TRBJ2-5; D unresolved. V lost 6 bases to trimming and J lost 4 bases, with 15 bases between them. Germline V gene lookup returns CDR1 SQVTM and CDR2 ANQGSEA. The CDR3 consists of 13 residues. The CDR3 spells CSVSLGPGETQYF. The DNA for the CDR3 is TGCAGCGTCTCCCTAGGCCCGGGAGAGACCCAGTACTTC.

This clonotype was seen ten or more times. This chain joins TRBV3-1 and TRBJ2-1, with 13 bases lining up with TRBD2. Looked up from germline, CDR1 is LGHDT and CDR2 is YNNKEL (reference sequence). V was clipped by 4 bases and J by 3 bases; unmatched bases: 3. The CDR3 extends over 16 amino acids. Here the CDR3 reads CASSLGLAGVYNEQFF. The CDR3 DNA reads as TGTGCCAGCAGCCTCGGACTAGCGGGGGTCTACAATGAGCAGTTCTTC.

The chain has TRBV12-3 or TRBV12-4 and TRBJ2-6, with 8 bases matching TRBD1. The V segment lost 5 bases and the J segment 2 bases; nucleotides outside the gene matches: 2. This CDR3 is built from 15 residues. CDR3 sequence reads: CASSVDRAGANVLTF. The DNA of the CDR3 is TGTGCCAGCAGTGTGGACAGGGCTGGGGCCAACGTCCTGACTTTC.

In this sample, this clonotype turned up many times. The chain recombines TRBV7-6 with TRBJ2-3; D is possibly TRBD1 or TRBD2 (7 bases each). Trimming cost V 5 bases and J 5 bases, with 17 bases left between them. The CDR3 is 15 amino acids. Germline CDR1 and CDR2: SGHVS and FNYEAQ. For the CDR3, the DNA is TGTGCCAGCAGCCCTGGGAGGGGGCGCGTAGATACGCAGTATTTT. Its protein product is CASSPGRGRVDTQYF.

This clonotype was picked up a small number of times. The rearrangement links TRBV7-9 to TRBJ2-7, with 7 bases aligning to TRBD2. V was clipped by 5 bases and J by 7 bases; unmatched bases: 11. Germline CDR1 is SEHNR and CDR2 is FQNEAQ (reference sequence). The CDR3 contains 14 residues. The DNA for the CDR3 is TGTGCCAGCAGCAAGGGACTACCCTACTGGGAGCAGTACTTC. The encoded protein is CASSKGLPYWEQYF.

This clonotype was detected only a few times. The chain recombines TRBV5-5 with TRBJ2-5, with D tentatively TRBD2 (6 bases). This CDR3 is built from 16 residues. V was trimmed by 0 bases and J by 5 bases, leaving 17 bases between them. Germline CDR1 is SGHKS and CDR2 is YYEKEE (reference sequence). This CDR3 is CASSLGRGRGSETQYF. The CDR3 DNA follows: TGTGCCAGCAGCTTGGGGCGGGGTAGGGGTTCGGAGACCCAGTACTTC.

In this sample, this clonotype turned up many times. The rearrangement uses TRBV20-1 and TRBJ1-5; 7 bases are shared with TRBD1. CDR1 DFQATT and CDR2 SNEGSKA come from the germline V gene (reference sequence). The CDR3 covers 17 residues. V was pared by 2 bases and J by 0 bases, with 10 bases of the junction left unmatched. DNA of the CDR3: TGCAGTGCTAGATCCCGGACAGGAGTCTATAGCAATCAGCCCCAGCATTTT. Translating gives CSARSRTGVYSNQPQHF.

This clonotype appeared a few times. The gene calls are TRBV12-3 or TRBV12-4 and TRBJ2-1; perhaps TRBD2 as D (5 bases). The V end was cut by 3 bases, the J end by 3 bases, with 12 bases between. The CDR3 totals 15 residues. The CDR3 nucleotides read TGTGCCAGCAGTTTTCGCGGGTCCGACTACAATGAGCAGTTCTTC. It codes for CASSFRGSDYNEQFF.

The chain is built from TRBV27 and TRBJ2-7, with TRBD1 as a possible D gene (6 bases). V shed 4 bases and J shed 2 bases, with 12 bases lying between them. This CDR3 has 14 amino acids. The germline V gene has CDR1 MNHEY and CDR2 SMNVEV (reference sequence). In DNA, the CDR3 is TGTGCCAGCAGTTCGACAGGAGTTACCTACGAGCAGTACTTC. Its protein is CASSSTGVTYEQYF.

In this sample, this clonotype turned up a few times. The CDR3 is CSARTNTGELFF. CDR3 nucleotide sequence: TGCAGCGCCCGGACGAACACCGGGGAGCTGTTTTTT. This sequence joins TRBV29-1 and TRBJ2-2; D is unclear. The ends were cut back, 7 bases at V and 0 bases at J, with 6 bases in the middle. Germline CDR1 and CDR2: SQVTM and ANQGSEA. The CDR3 spans 12 residues.

The chain carries TRBV7-3 and TRBJ2-3, with D unclear. Germline CDR1 SGHTA, CDR2 FQGTGA. The V end was cut by 1 base, the J end by 5 bases, with 7 bases between. The CDR3 has 13 residues. DNA for the CDR3: TGTGCCAGCAGCTTAAATGCGGTAGATACGCAGTATTTT. This translates into CASSLNAVDTQYF.

The rearrangement links TRBV6-5 to TRBJ2-1; D call uncertain. Trimming removed 0 bases from V and 15 bases from J, with 12 bases in between. The CDR3 has 12 residues. The germline V gene has CDR1 MNHEY and CDR2 SVGAGI. The CDR3 here is CASSYSMGIVFF. The CDR3, as DNA: TGTGCCAGCAGTTACTCGATGGGAATCGTGTTCTTC.

This clonotype was observed many times. The rearrangement uses TRBV7-2 and TRBJ2-7; 8 positions agree with TRBD2. Trimming cost V 4 bases and J 2 bases; bases outside gene matches: 7. Germline CDR1 SGHTA, CDR2 FQGNSA. The CDR3 sequence is 15 residues long. CDR3 in amino acids: CASSSRGGPTYEQYF. CDR3 bases: TGTGCCAGCAGCTCCCGGGGGGGGCCCACCTACGAGCAGTACTTC.

This clonotype has only a few counts. This chain joins TRBV6-1 and TRBJ2-1; 7 bases agree with TRBD2. The CDR3 covers 17 residues. V shed 5 bases and J 5 bases; nucleotides not matched to a gene: 15. Germline CDR1 is MNHNS and CDR2 is SASEGT. CDR3 bases: TGTGCCAGCAGTATTCAGGGTGGGGTGGGACTAAACAATGAGCAGTTCTTC. Protein product: CASSIQGGVGLNNEQFF.

The chain combines TRBV12-3 or TRBV12-4 with TRBJ1-1, with D possibly matching TRBD1 (6 bases). V was trimmed by 3 bases and J by 2 bases, leaving 10 bases between them. This CDR3 spans 14 amino acids. CDR3 residues: CASSFGTPNTEAFF. The CDR3 DNA follows: TGTGCCAGCAGTTTCGGGACACCTAACACTGAAGCTTTCTTT.

The rearrangement links TRBV6-2 or TRBV6-3 to TRBJ1-6; the D gene is possibly TRBD1 (5 bases). CDR3 length: 16 amino acids. V was shortened by 5 bases and J by 0 bases, with 11 bases between the two germline ends. CDR1 is MNHEY, CDR2 SVGEGT, per germline. The chain's CDR3 is CASSQTASSYNSPLHF. Here the CDR3 DNA reads TGTGCCAGCAGTCAGACAGCGAGCTCCTATAATTCACCCCTCCACTTT.

This clonotype was detected ten times or more. V and J are TRBV3-1 and TRBJ1-5; D unclear. V lost 1 base, J lost 5 bases, and 12 bases lay in between. Germline CDR1 reads LGHDT; CDR2 reads YNNKEL (reference sequence). The CDR3 has 15 residues. CDR3 sequence (DNA): TGTGCCAGCAGCCAAGGACCGGGCGCTGATCAGCCCCAGCATTTT. Its protein is CASSQGPGADQPQHF.

In this sample, this clonotype turned up a few times. The gene calls are TRBV4-1 and TRBJ1-2, with 8 bases identical to TRBD1. Per the germline V gene, CDR1 is MGHRA and CDR2 is YSYEKL. With V trimmed by 3 bases and J by 8 bases, 8 bases remained unmatched. This CDR3 contains 14 residues. This CDR3 is CASSQAGGEVGYTF. In DNA, the CDR3 is TGCGCCAGCAGCCAGGCAGGGGGCGAAGTGGGCTACACCTTC.

This sequence joins TRBV6-4 and TRBJ2-1; D may be TRBD1 or TRBD2 (5 bases each). The ends were cut back, 3 bases at V and 5 bases at J, with 11 bases in the middle. The germline V gene has CDR1 MRHNA and CDR2 SNTAGT. The CDR3 spans 14 residues. The chain's CDR3 is CASSEGESHNEQFF. CDR3 in DNA: TGTGCCAGCAGTGAGGGGGAATCGCACAATGAGCAGTTCTTC.

This clonotype was counted ten times or more. The chain carries TRBV29-1 and TRBJ2-1; TRBD2 matches at 8 bases. CDR3 length: 14 amino acids. The V gene's germline CDR1 is SQVTM and CDR2 ANQGSEA. Germline trimming cut 4 bases from V and 2 bases from J; bases unmatched to any gene: 4. CDR3 protein: CSVGPGGPYNEQFF. In DNA form, the CDR3 reads TGCAGCGTTGGTCCGGGAGGGCCCTACAATGAGCAGTTCTTC.

This clonotype occurred many times. V usage is TRBV5-1 and J usage is TRBJ2-7, with 10 bases fitting TRBD1. This CDR3 is 15 amino acids long. The V gene's germline CDR1 is SGHRS and CDR2 YFSETQ. V lost 4 bases and J lost 1; bases outside the gene matches: 5. CDR3 sequence (DNA): TGCGCCAGCAGCCCATGGGACAGGGGATCCTACGAGCAGTACTTC. It specifies CASSPWDRGSYEQYF. The variable domain in full, completed from reference TRBV5-1 and TRBJ2-7, reads KAGVTQTPRYLIKTRGQQVTLSCSPISGHRSVSWYQQTPGQGLQFLFEYFSETQRNKGNFPGRFSGRQFSNSRSEMNVSTLELGDSALYLCASSPWDRGSYEQYFGPGTRLTVT.

The V and J genes are TRBV19 and TRBJ2-1, with TRBD2 matching over 10 bases. Unmatched junction bases numbered 16, after V lost 1 base and J lost 7 bases. The CDR3 runs 19 residues. The germline V gene encodes CDR1 LNHDA and CDR2 SQIVND (reference sequence). This chain's CDR3 is CASSIAYRTASGRANEQFF. CDR3 sequence (DNA): TGTGCCAGTAGTATAGCTTATCGGACGGCTAGCGGGAGAGCGAATGAGCAGTTCTTC.

This clonotype was seen a handful of times. This rearrangement joins TRBV24-1 to TRBJ2-1; 8 bases fit TRBD2. Germline CDR1 KGHDR, CDR2 SFDVKD. This CDR3 spans 15 amino acids. V was clipped by 2 bases and J by 9 bases; unmatched bases: 8. CDR3 nucleotides: TGTGCCACCAGTGATTCCCGGACTAGCATCGGTGAGCAGTTCTTC. This sequence encodes CATSDSRTSIGEQFF.